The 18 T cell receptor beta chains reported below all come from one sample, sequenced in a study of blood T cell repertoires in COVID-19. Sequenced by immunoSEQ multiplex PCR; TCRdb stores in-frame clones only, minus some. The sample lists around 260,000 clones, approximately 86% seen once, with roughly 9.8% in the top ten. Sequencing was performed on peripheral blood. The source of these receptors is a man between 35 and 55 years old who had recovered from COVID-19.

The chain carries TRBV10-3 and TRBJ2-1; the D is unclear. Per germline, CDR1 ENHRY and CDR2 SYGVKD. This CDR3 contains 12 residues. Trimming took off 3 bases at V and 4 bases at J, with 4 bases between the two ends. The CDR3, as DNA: TGTGCCATCAGTGACGGTTACAATGAGCAGTTCTTC. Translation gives CAISDGYNEQFF.

The CDR3 nucleotides are TGTGCCAGTAGCAACCATAGCGGGAGGGACCGCTATGAGCAGTTCTTC. This translates into CASSNHSGRDRYEQFF. This sequence joins TRBV19 and TRBJ2-1, with 11 positions matching TRBD2. Trimming took 6 bases from V and 8 from J; bases not matched to a gene: 12. This CDR3 is 16 amino acids long. Germline V gives CDR1 LNHDA, CDR2 SQIVND (reference sequence). Combining the CDR3 with reference TRBV19 and TRBJ2-1 gives the whole variable domain DGGITQSPKYLFRKEGQNVTLSCEQNLNHDAMYWYRQDPGQGLRLIYYSQIVNDFQKGDIAEGYSVSREKKESFPLTVTSAQKNPTAFYLCASSNHSGRDRYEQFFGPGTRLTVL.

Written as DNA, the CDR3 is TGCAGCGCCCCTGGACTAGATGAGCAGTTCTTC. This gives the protein CSAPGLDEQFF. The rearrangement joins TRBV29-1 to TRBJ2-1; 7 nucleotides agree with TRBD2. This CDR3 region has 11 residues. The J segment lost 8 bases and the V segment lost 7 bases, leaving 5 bases of the junction unmatched. The germline V gene has CDR1 SQVTM and CDR2 ANQGSEA.

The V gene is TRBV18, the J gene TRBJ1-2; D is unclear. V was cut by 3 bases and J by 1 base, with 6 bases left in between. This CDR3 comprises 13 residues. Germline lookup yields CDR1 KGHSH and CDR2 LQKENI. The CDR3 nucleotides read TGTGCCAGCTCACCCCGGGATAACTATGGCTACACCTTC. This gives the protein CASSPRDNYGYTF.

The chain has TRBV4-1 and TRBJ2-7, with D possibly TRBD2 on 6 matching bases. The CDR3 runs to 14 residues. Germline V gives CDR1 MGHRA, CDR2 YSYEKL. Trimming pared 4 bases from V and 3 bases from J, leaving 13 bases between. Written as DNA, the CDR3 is TGCGCCAGCAGCCTTCGGGGGTCAAACTACGAGCAGTACTTC. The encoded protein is CASSLRGSNYEQYF.

CDR3 sequence reads: CASLGLGDGVEQFF. Here the CDR3 DNA reads TGTGCCAGCCTCGGACTAGGGGACGGGGTGGAGCAGTTCTTC. This chain joins TRBV19 and TRBJ2-1; 7 nucleotides align to TRBD2. The J segment lost 10 bases and the V segment lost 9 bases, leaving 15 bases of the junction unmatched. Germline CDR1 reads LNHDA; CDR2 reads SQIVND (reference sequence). The CDR3 is 14 residues long.

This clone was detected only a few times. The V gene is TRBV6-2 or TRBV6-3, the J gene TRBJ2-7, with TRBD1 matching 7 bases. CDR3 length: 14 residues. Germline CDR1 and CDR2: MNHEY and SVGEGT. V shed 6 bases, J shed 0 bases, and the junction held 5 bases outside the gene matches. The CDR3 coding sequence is TGTGCCAGCAGCAAAGGGGGCCTCTCCTACGAGCAGTACTTC. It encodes CASSKGGLSYEQYF.

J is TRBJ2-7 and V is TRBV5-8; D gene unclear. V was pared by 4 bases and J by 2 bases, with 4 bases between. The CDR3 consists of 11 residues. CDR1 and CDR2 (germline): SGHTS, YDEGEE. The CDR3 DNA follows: TGTGCCAGCAGCCCTCCCTACGAGCAGTACTTC. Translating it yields CASSPPYEQYF.

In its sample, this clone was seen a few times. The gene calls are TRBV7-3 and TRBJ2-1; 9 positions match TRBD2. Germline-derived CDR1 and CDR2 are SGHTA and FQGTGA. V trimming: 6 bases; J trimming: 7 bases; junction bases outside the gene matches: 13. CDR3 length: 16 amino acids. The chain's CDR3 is CASRPHSGSPLNEQFF. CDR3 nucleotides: TGTGCCAGCAGACCACATAGCGGGAGTCCGTTAAATGAGCAGTTCTTC.

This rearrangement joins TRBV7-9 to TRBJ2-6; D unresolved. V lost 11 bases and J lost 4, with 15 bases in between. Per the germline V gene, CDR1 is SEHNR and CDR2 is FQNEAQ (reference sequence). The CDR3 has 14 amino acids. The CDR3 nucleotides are TGTGCCGGCTCCGGTCCGGAGGGGGCCAACGTCCTGACTTTC. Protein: CAGSGPEGANVLTF.

The CDR3: CASSPKGASYNEQFF. As DNA, the CDR3 is TGTGCCAGCAGTCCCAAGGGGGCCTCGTACAATGAGCAGTTCTTC. The rearrangement joins TRBV27 to TRBJ2-1; 7 bases align to TRBD1. Germline V gene sequence: CDR1 MNHEY, CDR2 SMNVEV (reference sequence). Trimming at V came to 5 bases and at J to 4 bases, leaving 8 bases not matched to a gene. CDR3 length: 15 amino acids.

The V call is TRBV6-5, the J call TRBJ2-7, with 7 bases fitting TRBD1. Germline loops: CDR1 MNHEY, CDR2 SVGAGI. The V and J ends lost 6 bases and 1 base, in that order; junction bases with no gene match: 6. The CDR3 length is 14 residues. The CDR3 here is CASRRGQASYEQYF. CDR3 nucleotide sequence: TGTGCCAGCAGGCGAGGACAGGCGTCCTACGAGCAGTACTTC.

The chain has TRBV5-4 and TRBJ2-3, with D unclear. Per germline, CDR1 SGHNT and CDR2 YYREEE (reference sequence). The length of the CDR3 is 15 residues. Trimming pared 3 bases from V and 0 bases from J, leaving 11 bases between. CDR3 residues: CASSYMVVSTDTQYF. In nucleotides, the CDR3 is TGTGCCAGCAGCTACATGGTCGTTAGCACAGATACGCAGTATTTT.

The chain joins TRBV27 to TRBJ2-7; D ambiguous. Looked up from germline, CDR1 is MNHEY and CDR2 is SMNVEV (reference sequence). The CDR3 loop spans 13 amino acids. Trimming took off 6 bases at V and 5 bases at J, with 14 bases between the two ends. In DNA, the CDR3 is TGTGCCAGCAGGATAAGTAGTTTCGACGAGCAGTACTTC. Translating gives CASRISSFDEQYF.

CDR3 DNA sequence: TGTGCCAGCAGCGCGAGCGGGACTAGCGGGAGTTTTATCAATGAGCAGTTCTTC. Protein sequence: CASSASGTSGSFINEQFF. V and J are TRBV9 and TRBJ2-1; TRBD2 aligns across 14 bases. CDR3 length equals 18 residues. Germline CDR1 reads SGDLS; CDR2 reads YYNGEE. Trimming at V came to 3 bases and at J to 6 bases, leaving 11 bases not matched to a gene.

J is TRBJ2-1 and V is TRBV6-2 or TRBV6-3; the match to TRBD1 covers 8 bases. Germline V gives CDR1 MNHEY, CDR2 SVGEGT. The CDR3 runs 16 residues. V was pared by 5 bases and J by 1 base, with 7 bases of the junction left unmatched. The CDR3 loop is CASSPLGQASYNEQFF. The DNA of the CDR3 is TGTGCCAGCAGTCCCCTGGGACAGGCTTCCTACAATGAGCAGTTCTTC.

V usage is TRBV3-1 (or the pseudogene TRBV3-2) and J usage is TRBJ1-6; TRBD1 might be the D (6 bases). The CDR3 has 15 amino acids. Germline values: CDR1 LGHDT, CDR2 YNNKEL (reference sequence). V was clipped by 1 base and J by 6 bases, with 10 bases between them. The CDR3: CASSQAQGSNSPLHF. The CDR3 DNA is TGTGCCAGCAGCCAAGCACAGGGTTCTAATTCACCCCTCCACTTT.

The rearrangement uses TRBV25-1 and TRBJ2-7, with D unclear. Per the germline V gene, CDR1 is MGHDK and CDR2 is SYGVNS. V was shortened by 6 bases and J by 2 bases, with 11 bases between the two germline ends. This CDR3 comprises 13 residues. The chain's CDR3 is CASSLSTAYEQYF. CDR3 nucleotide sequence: TGTGCCAGCAGCCTAAGTACCGCCTACGAGCAGTACTTC.